The T cell receptor beta chain under discussion was sequenced for a study of blood T cell repertoires in COVID-19. The germline CDR1 and CDR2 sequences are SGHKS and YYEKEE (reference sequence). Between the trimmed V and J ends, which lost 2 bases and 1 base, there was a span of 6 bases. The CDR3 contains 13 residues. Per the authors' pipeline: Amplifying reference gene primers gave estimates of nucleated cell counts. Using immunoSEQ multiplex PCR, the repertoire was profiled, and TCRdb retains in-frame clones only, with some absent. That table gives V, J and clone size, and the DNA gave D and trimming. Of 45,000 to 65,000 clones listed, around 90% are singletons.

V is TRBV5-5 and J is TRBJ2-5; possible D gene TRBD1, 5 bases. The sequenced sample was peripheral blood. The source is a human donor in a cohort sampled during active COVID-19. In DNA form, the CDR3 reads TGTGCCAGCAGCTTACAGGCCCAAGAGACCCAGTACTTC. It yields the protein CASSLQAQETQYF. The full variable domain, its missing parts supplied by reference TRBV5-5 and TRBJ2-5, is DAGVTQSPTHLIKTRGQQVTLRCSPISGHKSVSWYQQVLGQGPQFIFQYYEKEERGRGNFPDRFSARQFPNYSSELNVNALLLGDSALYLCASSLQAQETQYFGPGTRLLVL.